This is a list of T cell receptor beta chains from one sample in a study of T cells after yellow fever vaccination. Each CDR3 protein gets one entry after TCRdb re-called the 5' RACE reads with MiXCR. The data hold 500,000 to 650,000 distinct CDR3 sequences, with 9% to 15% observed a single time. This specimen consisted of PBMCs, obtained on the day of the yellow fever booster vaccination. The receptors here all came from a young man who received the YFV17D yellow fever vaccine. Both conserved end residues are part of each CDR3. A D gene is named only where the DNA matches it firmly. A clone size is listed for some rows: how often the clone was seen (once, few, many), or a class if it is expanded.

NA	TRBJ2-7	NA	TRBV29-1	CSVNHSGRSSYEQYF	TGCAGCGTGAACCATAGCGGAAGGAGCTCCTACGAGCAGTACTTC
NA	TRBJ2-7	NA	TRBV29-1	CSVRPPRRDEQYF	TGCAGCGTCAGACCCCCCCGCAGGGACGAGCAGTACTTC
NA	TRBJ2-5	NA	TRBV15	CATSKDRSSQETQYF	TGTGCCACCAGCAAAGACAGGTCGAGCCAAGAGACCCAGTACTTC
many	TRBJ2-4	TRBD1	TRBV6-2/TRBV6-3	CASSYSPGRGLDIQYF	TGTGCCAGCAGTTACTCCCCCGGCAGGGGGCTGGACATTCAGTACTTC
few	TRBJ2-4	NA	TRBV28	CASSPMLAKNIQYF	TGTGCCAGCAGTCCAATGCTGGCCAAAAACATTCAGTACTTC
NA	TRBJ2-4	NA	TRBV7-8	CASSLQDSIQYF	TGTGCCAGCAGCTTACAGGATAGCATTCAGTACTTC
few	TRBJ2-7	TRBD2	TRBV7-8	CASSPREGERVHEQYF	TGTGCCAGCAGCCCTCGGGAGGGGGAGAGGGTACACGAGCAGTACTTC
many	TRBJ2-1	TRBD1	TRBV7-3	CASSLLGQGVRNEQFF	TGTGCCAGCAGCTTATTGGGGCAGGGGGTAAGGAATGAGCAGTTCTTC
NA	TRBJ2-2	NA	TRBV29-1	CSVGGALNTGELFF	TGCAGCGTTGGAGGGGCCTTGAACACCGGGGAGCTGTTTTTT
NA	TRBJ2-7	NA	TRBV5-1	CASSQTIGESYEQYF	TGCGCCAGCAGCCAGACGATCGGGGAATCCTACGAGCAGTACTTC